A selection of T cell receptor beta chains follows, all from one sample in a study of control samples from healthy donors and cancer patients. Measured with immunoSEQ multiplex PCR; TCRdb has only the in-frame clones, and not every one. The table records about 94,000 clones, just over 90% of them present only once. Sequencing was carried out using blood. The receptors here all came from a woman between 18 and 29 years old in good health. Both conserved end residues are part of each CDR3. Fields, in order: D gene, clone size, J gene, V gene, CDR3 protein, CDR3 DNA. A D gene is named only where the DNA matches it firmly. The size field is filled for only some rows; it gives once, few, many or a size class.

.,.,TRBJ1-6,TRBV4-2,CASREPYNSPLHF,TGTGCCAGCAGGGAGCCCTATAATTCACCCCTCCACTTT
TRBD1,.,TRBJ1-1,TRBV7-9,CASSRRTGGNTEAFF,TGTGCCAGCAGCCGTCGGACAGGAGGGAACACTGAAGCTTTCTTT
.,once,TRBJ1-2,TRBV12-3/TRBV12-4,CASSLAEEDGYTF,TGTGCCAGCAGTTTAGCCGAAGAGGATGGCTACACCTTC
TRBD2,.,TRBJ2-7,TRBV15,CATSHPTSGTYEQYF,TGTGCCACCAGCCACCCGACTAGCGGAACCTACGAGCAGTACTTC
TRBD1,.,TRBJ2-7,TRBV3-1/TRBV3-2,CASSLYMRTGLSYEQYF,TGTGCCAGCAGCCTATATATGAGGACAGGACTCTCCTACGAGCAGTACTTC
.,.,TRBJ1-1,TRBV27,CASSPGNWDTEAFF,TGTGCCAGCAGCCCAGGAAACTGGGACACTGAAGCTTTCTTT
.,once,TRBJ1-1,TRBV18,CASSPTRGQGDTEAFF,TGTGCCAGCTCACCAACGCGGGGGCAGGGTGACACTGAAGCTTTCTTT
.,.,TRBJ1-6,TRBV6-5,CASSYTGNSPLHF,TGTGCCAGCAGTTACACGGGTAATTCACCCCTCCACTTT
.,.,TRBJ2-5,TRBV18,CASSPERPGAGETQYF,TGTGCCAGCTCACCGGAGCGTCCGGGGGCAGGAGAGACCCAGTACTTC
.,few,TRBJ2-2,TRBV2,CASSEEASNTGELFF,TGTGCCAGCAGTGAAGAAGCGTCGAACACCGGGGAGCTGTTTTTT
.,.,TRBJ1-6,TRBV2,CASSEDPRDSYNSPLHF,TGTGCCAGCAGTGAAGACCCCCGGGACTCCTATAATTCACCCCTCCACTTT
.,.,TRBJ2-7,TRBV18,CASSPQKVQGTAYEQYF,TGTGCCAGCTCACCACAAAAGGTCCAGGGCACCGCCTACGAGCAGTACTTC
TRBD2,.,TRBJ2-3,TRBV9,CASSVGGGEGDTQYF,TGTGCCAGCAGCGTAGGCGGGGGGGAGGGAGATACGCAGTATTTT
TRBD1,.,TRBJ2-1,TRBV29-1,CSVEDGTGKENEQFF,TGCAGCGTTGAAGACGGGACAGGGAAAGAAAATGAGCAGTTCTTC
.,.,TRBJ1-6,TRBV11-2,CASSLDRAALLHF,TGTGCCAGCAGCTTAGATCGGGCAGCCCTCCTCCACTTT
TRBD1,.,TRBJ1-2,TRBV27,CASSLSPGGAKGYTF,TGTGCCAGCAGTTTATCTCCAGGGGGCGCGAAAGGCTACACCTTC
TRBD1,.,TRBJ1-4,TRBV3-1/TRBV3-2,CASSQDPGQGATNEKLFF,TGTGCCAGCAGCCAAGATCCGGGACAGGGAGCGACTAATGAAAAACTGTTTTTT